Listed below are T cell receptor beta chains from one sample, sequenced in a study of cytomegalovirus exposure and HLA in healthy donors. Libraries were prepared by immunoSEQ multiplex PCR; TCRdb keeps only in-frame clonotypes and omits some of them. Of about 210,000 clones listed, around 83% are singletons. What was sequenced was PBMCs. The source of these receptors is a man aged 40-49 years in good health and CMV-seropositive. Both conserved end residues are part of each CDR3. A D gene is named only where the DNA matches it firmly. Only part of the rows carry a size: once, few, many, or a class if the clone is expanded.

TRBD2 TRBJ2-7 few TRBV5-4 CASSHTGTSARPQYF TGTGCCAGCAGCCATACCGGGACTAGCGCCCGGCCCCAGTACTTC
TRBD2 TRBJ2-3 few TRBV14 CASSKAVRGSGPDTQYF TGTGCCAGCAGCAAGGCAGTTCGCGGGAGCGGTCCAGATACGCAGTATTTT
- TRBJ2-5 few TRBV29-1 CSVVRQETQYF TGCAGCGTTGTCAGACAAGAGACCCAGTACTTC
- TRBJ1-1 few TRBV28 CASSPGYNTEAFF TGTGCCAGCAGTCCGGGTTATAACACTGAAGCTTTCTTT
TRBD1 TRBJ2-2 once TRBV5-4 CASSIGTGGNTGELFF TGTGCCAGCAGCATAGGGACAGGAGGGAACACCGGGGAGCTGTTTTTT
TRBD2 TRBJ2-7 once TRBV5-4 CASSPRTSGAYEQYF TGTGCCAGCAGCCCACGGACTAGCGGGGCCTACGAGCAGTACTTC
- TRBJ1-2 - TRBV28 CASSPRMGGGYTF TGTGCCAGCAGCCCCCGTATGGGCGGGGGCTACACCTTC
TRBD2 TRBJ2-3 - TRBV7-9 CASRSGLAGQDYSTDTQYF TGTGCCAGCAGATCGGGACTAGCGGGGCAAGATTATAGCACAGATACGCAGTATTTT
- TRBJ2-7 - TRBV19 CASSVPGSRYEQYF TGTGCCAGTAGTGTCCCGGGGTCGCGGTACGAGCAGTACTTC
- TRBJ2-1 - TRBV5-1 CASSLAETGEQFF TGCGCCAGCAGCTTGGCCGAAACGGGTGAGCAGTTCTTC
- TRBJ2-7 - TRBV7-2 CASSLGRGPYEQYF TGTGCCAGCAGCTTAGGGCGGGGCCCCTACGAGCAGTACTTC
- TRBJ1-1 once TRBV21-1 CASSKESTNTEAFF TGTGCCAGCAGCAAAGAAAGCACGAACACTGAAGCTTTCTTT
- TRBJ2-3 - TRBV6-4 CASSDDLGDTQYF TGTGCCAGCAGTGACGACTTGGGAGATACGCAGTATTTT
- TRBJ2-1 - TRBV7-2 CASSPSPQEWNEQFF TGTGCCAGCAGCCCTTCCCCTCAGGAATGGAATGAGCAGTTCTTC
TRBD2 TRBJ2-3 - TRBV11-3 CASSLGGLAGEADTQYF TGTGCCAGCAGCTTAGGGGGACTAGCGGGTGAGGCAGATACGCAGTATTTT
- TRBJ2-1 - TRBV14 CASSQDPREQFF TGTGCCAGCAGCCAAGATCCGCGTGAGCAGTTCTTC
TRBD1 TRBJ2-3 - TRBV5-1 CASSWTGGDTDTQYF TGCGCCAGCAGCTGGACAGGGGGAGACACAGATACGCAGTATTTT
- TRBJ1-5 - TRBV4-2 CASSQDWPRPGPQHF TGTGCCAGCAGCCAAGATTGGCCTCGGCCGGGGCCCCAGCATTTT
- TRBJ1-1 many TRBV19 CASKRGMMNTEAFF TGTGCCAGTAAGCGGGGTATGATGAACACTGAAGCTTTCTTT
TRBD1 TRBJ1-2 - TRBV5-1 CASRVGTGDLYTF TGCGCCAGCAGGGTCGGGACAGGGGATCTTTACACCTTC
- TRBJ2-3 - TRBV6-6 CASSYFRGAGDTQYF TGTGCCAGCAGTTACTTTCGGGGGGCTGGAGATACGCAGTATTTT
- TRBJ2-3 - TRBV2 CASSVVRRAPDTQYF TGTGCCAGCAGTGTCGTGAGGCGGGCACCAGATACGCAGTATTTT
TRBD2 TRBJ2-2 - TRBV6-1 CASRGLAGEAGELFF TGTGCCAGCAGGGGACTAGCGGGAGAGGCCGGGGAGCTGTTTTTT
- TRBJ2-1 - TRBV5-4 CASSLGKGTGNEQFF TGTGCCAGCAGCTTGGGGAAGGGAACAGGGAATGAGCAGTTCTTC
- TRBJ1-2 - TRBV5-1 CASSLALGAAYGYTF TGCGCCAGCAGCTTGGCCCTTGGGGCAGCCTATGGCTACACCTTC
- TRBJ1-2 - TRBV21-1 CASSHLGYGYTF TGTGCCAGCAGCCATCTCGGCTATGGCTACACCTTC
TRBD2 TRBJ2-1 - TRBV5-1 CASTLGGSDNEQFF TGCGCCAGCACCTTGGGCGGGAGCGACAATGAGCAGTTCTTC
TRBD2 TRBJ2-1 - TRBV7-9 CSSSPGLASRSSYNEQFF TGTTCCAGCTCCCCGGGACTAGCTTCTAGGAGCTCCTACAATGAGCAGTTCTTC
- TRBJ2-2 - TRBV7-9 CASSLLATSGELFF TGTGCCAGCAGCTTACTAGCGACCTCTGGGGAGCTGTTTTTT
- TRBJ2-1 - TRBV6-5 CASSPSERGNGQFF TGTGCCAGCAGCCCTTCCGAGAGGGGGAATGGGCAGTTCTTC
- TRBJ1-5 - TRBV4-1 CASSQDGGGAGNQPQHF TGCGCCAGCAGCCAAGATGGGGGGGGCGCGGGGAATCAGCCCCAGCATTTT
TRBD1 TRBJ2-2 - TRBV5-1 CASSLGAGGNSGELFF TGCGCCAGCAGCTTGGGAGCAGGGGGTAATTCCGGGGAGCTGTTTTTT
- TRBJ2-5 - TRBV9 CASSARDTASRTQYF TGTGCCAGCAGCGCCCGGGATACGGCCTCCCGGACCCAGTACTTC
- TRBJ1-6 - TRBV5-4 CASSLRLNNSPLHF TGTGCCAGCAGCTTGCGACTGAATAATTCACCCCTCCACTTT
TRBD1 TRBJ1-2 once TRBV27 CASSFQGAGGYTF TGTGCCAGCAGTTTCCAGGGGGCAGGTGGCTACACCTTC
- TRBJ2-7 - TRBV6-6 CASRGWGAYYEQYF TGTGCCAGCAGGGGCTGGGGCGCGTATTACGAGCAGTACTTC
- TRBJ1-5 - TRBV28 CASSRQRGGINQPQHF TGTGCCAGCAGCCGACAAAGGGGGGGCATCAATCAGCCCCAGCATTTT
- TRBJ2-7 few TRBV5-1 CASSLYGTGHEQYF TGCGCCAGCAGCTTGTATGGAACAGGTCACGAGCAGTACTTC
- TRBJ2-2 - TRBV5-4 CASSLELTGELFF TGTGCCAGCAGCTTGGAGCTGACCGGGGAGCTGTTTTTT
TRBD2 TRBJ2-5 - TRBV7-2 CASSLSGAWRETQYF TGTGCCAGCAGCTTAAGCGGGGCTTGGCGTGAGACCCAGTACTTC
TRBD1 TRBJ2-3 - TRBV19 CASSTPGQNTDTQYF TGTGCCAGTAGTACACCGGGACAGAACACAGATACGCAGTATTTT
TRBD1 TRBJ1-5 - TRBV19 CASSRGQGFNQPQHF TGTGCCAGTAGCCGGGGACAGGGCTTCAATCAGCCCCAGCATTTT